The present T cell receptor beta chain was sequenced within a study of cytomegalovirus exposure and HLA in healthy donors. Study-wide background: In an earlier analysis, around 100 million unique TCR beta sequences were found from 150 million to 200 million T cells. Findings of the study overall: Researchers catalogued some 160 TCR beta chains as cytomegalovirus-associated. In a later analysis, a missense DCLRE1C variant was linked to TCR beta V- and J-gene trimming. Per published accounts, TCR beta sequences correctly predicted the HLA-A and HLA-B alleles of most subjects.

The V gene end was trimmed by 5 bases and the J gene end by 7 bases; junction bases not matched to a gene: 8. Germline V gives CDR1 MDHEN, CDR2 SYDVKM. This CDR3 has 14 amino acids. As regards this clone: What it recognizes is unknown.

The PCR contained 60 Vbeta and 13 Jbeta primers. Data came from immunoSEQ multiplex PCR; TCRdb stores just in-frame clones and leaves some out. The data contain about 200,000 clones, almost 70% of them singletons. V gene TRBV28 combines with J gene TRBJ2-7, with 10 nucleotides matching TRBD1. This sequence originates from a man between 40 and 49 years old in good health and CMV-seropositive. Material: PBMCs. The CDR3 coding sequence is TGTGCCAGCAGTCTCAGACAGGGGGCGAGTGAGCAGTACTTC. Translation gives CASSLRQGASEQYF.